The rows below give T cell receptor beta chains drawn from one sample of a study of blood T cell repertoires in COVID-19. Method: immunoSEQ multiplex PCR; TCRdb's copy keeps in-frame clones and lacks some. The table shows 250,000 to 300,000 clones, with around 90% occurring only once. The specimen was PBMCs or T cells enriched from blood (not recorded which). The receptors here all came from a woman in her sixties in a cohort exposed to, infected with or recovered from COVID-19 (not recorded which). The CDR3 runs from the conserved cysteine through the conserved F or W. D genes are given only for firm matches. The size of a clone is reported for some rows only, either as once, few or many, or as a class for expanded clones.

abundance,v_gene,d_gene,j_gene,CDR3aa,CDR3nt
NA,TRBV11-2,TRBD1,TRBJ1-4,CASSARTGDSEKLFF,TGTGCCAGCAGCGCCCGGACAGGGGATTCTGAAAAACTGTTTTTT
NA,TRBV10-1,NA,TRBJ2-3,CASSAGEQRVTDTQYF,TGCGCCAGCAGTGCCGGGGAACAAAGGGTCACAGATACGCAGTATTTT
NA,TRBV5-1,NA,TRBJ2-4,CASSLVERQGNKIAKNIQYF,TGCGCCAGCAGCTTGGTGGAACGGCAGGGGAATAAGATAGCCAAAAACATTCAGTACTTC
NA,TRBV6-5,NA,TRBJ1-4,CASSPQGGINEKLFF,TGTGCCAGCAGTCCCCAGGGAGGGATTAATGAAAAACTGTTTTTT
NA,TRBV7-2,TRBD1,TRBJ2-2,CASSSRTGANTGELFF,TGTGCCAGCAGCTCCAGGACAGGGGCGAACACCGGGGAGCTGTTTTTT
NA,TRBV28,NA,TRBJ2-1,CASSLFTFGNEQFF,TGTGCCAGCAGTTTATTTACGTTCGGGAATGAGCAGTTCTTC
NA,TRBV28,NA,TRBJ1-1,CASSAWAGDTEAFF,TGTGCCAGCTCCGCTTGGGCGGGCGACACTGAAGCTTTCTTT
NA,TRBV5-1,NA,TRBJ2-3,CASSSQGGPFGDTQYF,TGCGCCAGCAGCTCTCAGGGGGGTCCCTTCGGAGATACGCAGTATTTT
NA,TRBV7-8,NA,TRBJ2-4,CASSLAPGQHIQYF,TGTGCCAGCAGCTTAGCGCCCGGACAGCACATTCAGTACTTC
NA,TRBV10-1,TRBD2,TRBJ2-2,CASREAGATGELFF,TGCGCCAGCAGGGAGGCGGGAGCCACCGGGGAGCTGTTTTTT
NA,TRBV6-1,TRBD2,TRBJ2-1,CASSVYSGRSYNEQFF,TGTGCCAGCAGTGTTTATAGCGGGAGGTCTTACAATGAGCAGTTCTTC
NA,TRBV11-2,TRBD2,TRBJ2-5,CASSTGGLAGQETQYF,TGTGCCAGCAGCACCGGTGGACTAGCGGGGCAAGAGACCCAGTACTTC
NA,TRBV2,NA,TRBJ2-1,CASSDRDLYNEQFF,TGTGCCAGCAGTGACCGGGACTTATACAATGAGCAGTTCTTC
NA,TRBV18,NA,TRBJ2-7,CASSPRGQGHGFEQYF,TGTGCCAGCTCACCTCGTGGCCAAGGACACGGATTCGAGCAGTACTTC
NA,TRBV6-5,NA,TRBJ2-5,CASSISGTQYF,TGTGCCAGCAGTATATCCGGGACCCAGTACTTC
NA,TRBV6-5,NA,TRBJ2-7,CASSYSPTGGSEQYF,TGTGCCAGCAGTTACTCGCCAACCGGAGGTAGCGAGCAGTACTTC
NA,TRBV19,NA,TRBJ1-4,CASMSGRDSSEKLFF,TGTGCCAGTATGTCAGGGCGGGACTCATCTGAAAAACTGTTTTTT
once,TRBV28,TRBD1,TRBJ1-1,CASSLITGGTEAFF,TGTGCCAGCAGTTTAATCACAGGGGGGACTGAAGCTTTCTTT
NA,TRBV9,NA,TRBJ1-1,CASSPWGGQGTEAFF,TGTGCCAGCAGCCCATGGGGGGGGCAGGGCACTGAAGCTTTCTTT
once,TRBV19,NA,TRBJ2-3,CASSGGNYPDTQYF,TGTGCCAGTAGTGGAGGGAACTACCCAGATACGCAGTATTTT